The 21 T cell receptor beta chains listed next were all sequenced from one sample in a study of CD8+CD57+ T cells in acquired aplastic anemia. The template used for profiling TCR beta VDJ and CDR3 was genomic DNA. MiXCR was run by TCRdb on the reads, yielding one entry per CDR3 protein. The data hold 80,000 or so distinct CDR3 sequences, with about half observed a single time. Sequencing was performed on sorted CD4+, CD8+, or CD8+CD57+ T cells (not recorded which) from PBMCs. The receptors originated from a human donor in good health, serving as a control.

This clonotype occurred many times. This chain connects TRBV29-1 to TRBJ2-5; possibly TRBD2 for D (8 bases). This CDR3 region has 18 residues. Germline V gene data show CDR1 as SQVTM and CDR2 as ANQGSEA. Trimming left V 7 bases short and J 4 bases short, with 31 bases between. CDR3 protein: CSGGQGERWREVGETQYF. CDR3 coding DNA: TGCAGCGGTGGCCAGGGGGAACGGTGGCGGGAGGTGGGAGAGACCCAGTACTTC.

Many counts were recorded for this clonotype. V is TRBV19 and J is TRBJ2-3; TRBD2 aligns across 12 bases. With V trimmed by 3 bases and J by 0 bases, 4 bases remained unmatched. Per germline, CDR1 LNHDA and CDR2 SQIVND (reference sequence). The CDR3 runs 17 residues. CDR3 nucleotides: TGTGCCAGTAGTATCACAGGACTAGCGGGGAGCACAGATACGCAGTATTTT. It encodes CASSITGLAGSTDTQYF.

This clonotype came up many times. V gene TRBV9 combines with J gene TRBJ2-6; TRBD2 might be the D (5 bases). Germline V gives CDR1 SGDLS, CDR2 YYNGEE. V was cut by 4 bases and J by 0 bases, with 8 bases left in between. The length of the CDR3 is 15 residues. CDR3 coding DNA: TGTGCCAGCAGCACCCGGGGCTCTGGGGCCAACGTCCTGACTTTC. Translation: CASSTRGSGANVLTF.

Comments on this clonotype: With a much larger clone just one base away, this may be a read error. The chain has TRBV9 and TRBJ2-2, with 9 positions matching TRBD1. The CDR3 is made up of 16 amino acids. CDR1 SGDLS and CDR2 YYNGEE come from the germline V gene. The CDR3 reads CASSATGTGITGELSF. CDR3 DNA sequence: TGTGCCAGCAGCGCCACCGGGACAGGGATTACCGGGGAGCTGTCTTTT.

The J gene is TRBJ2-7, the V gene TRBV30; TRBD1 aligns across 8 bases. The CDR3 extends over 14 amino acids. The germline V gene has CDR1 GTSNPN and CDR2 SVGIG (reference sequence). J gave up 0 bases and V 2 bases, and 3 bases lay outside the gene matches. The CDR3 DNA reads TGTGCCTGGAGTCCCGGGACAGGCTCCTACGAGCAGTACTTC. Its protein product is CAWSPGTGSYEQYF. Drawing the rest from reference TRBV30 and TRBJ2-7, the complete variable domain is SQTIHQWPATLVQPVGSPLSLECTVEGTSNPNLYWYRQAAGRGLQLLFYSVGIGQISSEVPQNLSASRPQDRQFILSSKKLLLSDSGFYLCAWSPGTGSYEQYFGPGTRLTVT.

This clonotype was seen a handful of times. The gene calls are TRBV6-1 and TRBJ2-1; TRBD2 aligns across 9 bases. Germline CDR1 reads MNHNS; CDR2 reads SASEGT. CDR3 size: 15 residues. The V and J ends lost 3 bases and 4 bases, in that order; junction bases with no gene match: 4. CDR3 nucleotide sequence: TGTGCCAGCAGTGACGCGGGGGGGATATACAATGAGCAGTTCTTC. Protein product: CASSDAGGIYNEQFF.

This clonotype has ten or more counts. This chain uses TRBV19 with TRBJ1-1, with unresolved D. This CDR3 comprises 11 residues. Between the trimmed V and J ends, which lost 5 bases and 7 bases, there was a span of 8 bases. The germline CDR1 and CDR2 sequences are LNHDA and SQIVND (reference sequence). The CDR3 reads CASSRTNEAFF. DNA of the CDR3: TGTGCCAGTAGTCGGACTAATGAAGCTTTCTTT.

This clonotype was seen a few times. The V call is TRBV11-1, the J call TRBJ2-1; D gene uncertain. The CDR3 contains 14 residues. The V end lost 1 base, the J end lost 7 bases, and 11 bases lay between the germline ends. Germline values: CDR1 SGHAT, CDR2 FQDESV (reference sequence). The CDR3 protein is CASSLVSSGNEQFF. Here the CDR3 DNA reads TGTGCCAGCAGCTTAGTTAGCTCCGGGAATGAGCAGTTCTTC.

V and J are TRBV25-1 and TRBJ2-1; TRBD2 matches at 12 bases. Trimming cost V 4 bases and J 5 bases; bases outside gene matches: 9. The germline CDR1 and CDR2 sequences are MGHDK and SYGVNS. This CDR3 is 17 amino acids long. This CDR3 reads CASSALAGGGSNNEQFF. The CDR3 nucleotides read TGTGCCAGCAGTGCCCTAGCGGGAGGGGGTTCAAACAATGAGCAGTTCTTC.

V and J are TRBV2 and TRBJ1-1; no firm D call. Germline V lookup: CDR1 SNHLY, CDR2 FYNNEI. The V end lost 8 bases, the J end lost 2 bases, and 12 bases lay between the germline ends. This CDR3 spans 13 amino acids. CDR3 sequence (DNA): TGTGCCAGCGGGCCTCAGCATAACACTGAAGCTTTCTTT. Its translation is CASGPQHNTEAFF.

About this clonotype: A much larger clone differs by one base, so this may be a read error. The CDR3 end shows no conserved phenylalanine or tryptophan, and so a read error is likely. CDR3: CASRGTGGSPLHS. The CDR3 DNA follows: TGTGCCAGCAGGGGGACAGGGGGCTCACCCCTCCACTCT. J is TRBJ1-6 and V is TRBV6-1; 12 positions match TRBD1. The germline V gene encodes CDR1 MNHNS and CDR2 SASEGT. Trimming cost V 6 bases and J 10 bases; bases outside gene matches: 1. The CDR3 is 13 amino acids.

The chain combines TRBV7-6 with TRBJ2-3; tentative D call: TRBD2 (6 bases). Trimming shortened V by 5 bases and J by 6 bases, and 9 bases separated the two germline ends. Germline lookup yields CDR1 SGHVS and CDR2 FNYEAQ. This CDR3 is built from 12 residues. The DNA for the CDR3 is TGTGCCAGCAGCCACCGGGGGGATACGCAGTATTTT. Translation gives CASSHRGDTQYF.

This clonotype was observed a handful of times. This sequence joins TRBV28 and TRBJ1-5, with no clear D. The CDR3 covers 14 residues. CDR1 MDHEN and CDR2 SYDVKM come from the germline V gene. Trimming removed 2 bases at V and 3 bases at J, with 8 bases between. In DNA form, the CDR3 reads TGTGCCAGCAGTTTAGGCACAGACAATCAGCCCCAGCATTTT. This encodes CASSLGTDNQPQHF.

The rearrangement uses TRBV19 and TRBJ1-5; 7 bases match TRBD1. The CDR3 extends over 14 amino acids. Germline loops: CDR1 LNHDA, CDR2 SQIVND (reference sequence). Germline trimming cut 6 bases from V and 7 bases from J; bases unmatched to any gene: 9. This CDR3 reads CASSRQGVVQPQHF. The CDR3 DNA reads as TGTGCCAGTAGCCGACAGGGTGTCGTCCAGCCCCAGCATTTT.

This clonotype appeared many times. V is TRBV24-1 and J is TRBJ1-1; D is undetermined. Germline V CDR1 and CDR2: KGHDR, SFDVKD. The CDR3 runs 13 residues. V lost 5 bases and J lost 4, with 10 bases in between. The CDR3 protein is CATSGQLGTEAFF. The DNA for the CDR3 is TGTGCCACCAGTGGGCAGCTGGGCACTGAAGCTTTCTTT.

This clonotype was found many times. The chain employs TRBV10-2 and TRBJ2-7; D not certain. The germline gives CDR1 WSHSY, CDR2 SAAADI. The CDR3 has 13 amino acids. Trimming took off 7 bases at V and 1 base at J, with 11 bases between the two ends. The CDR3 region is CASTSVTSYEQYF. DNA for the CDR3: TGCGCCAGCACCTCTGTTACATCCTACGAGCAGTACTTC.

This chain links TRBV20-1 with TRBJ1-6, with D possibly being TRBD1 (5 bases). Germline lookup yields CDR1 DFQATT and CDR2 SNEGSKA (reference sequence). CDR3 length: 14 amino acids. V was cut by 2 bases and J by 8 bases, with 13 bases left in between. This CDR3 reads CSARPIRGYSPLHF. The DNA for the CDR3 is TGCAGTGCTAGACCCATCCGGGGGTATTCACCCCTCCACTTT.

The rearrangement links TRBV25-1 to TRBJ2-1; the match to TRBD2 covers 12 bases. CDR3 size: 15 residues. The germline V gene has CDR1 MGHDK and CDR2 SYGVNS. The ends lost 5 bases at V and 5 bases at J; junction bases unmatched: 4. The CDR3 region has the DNA TGTGCCAGCAGTCTAGCGGGAGGGGAAAACAATGAGCAGTTCTTC. Amino acids: CASSLAGGENNEQFF.

The sample holds many counts of this clonotype. V usage is TRBV10-3 and J usage is TRBJ2-1; 10 nucleotides align to TRBD2. Germline V gene data show CDR1 as ENHRY and CDR2 as SYGVKD. The V gene end was trimmed by 2 bases and the J gene end by 8 bases; junction bases not matched to a gene: 6. The CDR3 totals 15 residues. CDR3: CAISETSGALDEQFF. CDR3 sequence (DNA): TGTGCCATCAGTGAGACTAGCGGGGCCTTGGATGAGCAGTTCTTC.

DNA of the CDR3: TGTGCCAGCAGTGGGGGACTCAGCACAGATACGCAGTATTTT. As protein: CASSGGLSTDTQYF. The chain links TRBV7-2 to TRBJ2-3; weak D call: TRBD2 (6 bases). This CDR3 has 14 amino acids. Looked up from germline, CDR1 is SGHTA and CDR2 is FQGNSA. The germline V and J ends were trimmed by 6 bases and 0 bases, with 10 bases remaining between them.

This rearrangement joins TRBV29-1 to TRBJ2-5, with TRBD1 matching 9 bases. The length of the CDR3 is 15 residues. Per germline, CDR1 SQVTM and CDR2 ANQGSEA. J gave up 0 bases and V 3 bases, and 5 bases lay outside the gene matches. CDR3 coding DNA: TGCAGCGTTGAGACGGACAGGGGACACCAAGAGACCCAGTACTTC. This codes for CSVETDRGHQETQYF.